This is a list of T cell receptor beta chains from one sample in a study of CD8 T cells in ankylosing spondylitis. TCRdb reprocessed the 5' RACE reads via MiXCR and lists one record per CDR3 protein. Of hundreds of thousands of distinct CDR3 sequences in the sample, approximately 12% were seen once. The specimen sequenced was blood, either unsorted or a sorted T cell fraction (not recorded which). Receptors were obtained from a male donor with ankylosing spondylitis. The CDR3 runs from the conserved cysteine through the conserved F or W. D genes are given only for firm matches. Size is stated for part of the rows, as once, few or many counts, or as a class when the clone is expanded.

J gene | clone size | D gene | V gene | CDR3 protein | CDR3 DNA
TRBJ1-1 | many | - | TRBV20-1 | CSAPREGRNTEAFF | TGCAGTGCTCCTCGCGAGGGCAGGAACACTGAAGCTTTCTTT
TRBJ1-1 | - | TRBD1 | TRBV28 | CASSRTGLTEAFF | TGTGCCAGCAGCCGGACAGGGCTCACTGAAGCTTTCTTT
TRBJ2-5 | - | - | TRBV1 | CTSALNGWGRVETQYF | TGCACCAGCGCCCTCAACGGATGGGGGAGAGTGGAGACCCAGTACTTC
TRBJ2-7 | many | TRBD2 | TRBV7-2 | CASSLLAEGSYEQYF | TGTGCCAGCAGCCTACTAGCGGAGGGGTCCTACGAGCAGTACTTC
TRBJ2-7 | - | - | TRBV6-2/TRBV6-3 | CASTKQGGPYEQYF | TGTGCCAGCACCAAACAGGGGGGGCCCTACGAGCAGTACTTC
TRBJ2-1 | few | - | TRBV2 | CASSGRANEQFF | TGTGCCAGCAGTGGGCGGGCCAATGAGCAGTTCTTC
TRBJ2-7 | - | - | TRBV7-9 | CASSKTSGGYPYEQYF | TGTGCCAGCAGCAAAACGTCGGGGGGCTACCCCTACGAGCAGTACTTC
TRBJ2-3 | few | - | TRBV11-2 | CASSLRQLVQTDTQYF | TGTGCCAGCAGCTTACGTCAGCTAGTCCAGACAGATACGCAGTATTTT
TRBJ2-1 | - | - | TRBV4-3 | CASSPLAVGASYNEQFF | TGCGCCAGCAGCCCCTTAGCCGTGGGGGCCTCCTACAATGAGCAGTTCTTC
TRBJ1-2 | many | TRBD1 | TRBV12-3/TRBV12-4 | CASSHRGYSGYTF | TGTGCCAGCAGTCACAGGGGTTATAGTGGCTACACCTTC
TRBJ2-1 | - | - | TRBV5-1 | CASSLSGIPYNEQFF | TGCGCCAGCAGCCTCTCCGGGATTCCCTACAATGAGCAGTTCTTC
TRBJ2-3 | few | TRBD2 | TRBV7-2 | CASSTGTSGTRTDTQYF | TGTGCCAGCAGCACTGGGACTAGCGGGACACGCACAGATACGCAGTATTTT
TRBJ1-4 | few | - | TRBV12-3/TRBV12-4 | CASRDSSNEKLFF | TGTGCCAGCAGGGACAGCTCTAATGAAAAACTGTTTTTT
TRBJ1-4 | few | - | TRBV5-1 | CASSSTPTNEKLFF | TGCGCCAGCAGCTCGACCCCAACTAATGAAAAACTGTTTTTT
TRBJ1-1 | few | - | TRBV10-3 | CAISDQLTQGSFLLRGEAFF | TGTGCCATCAGTGATCAACTGACACAAGGAAGCTTTCTGCTCCGGGGAGAAGCTTTCTTT
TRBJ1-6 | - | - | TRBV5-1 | CASSLAPRGNSPLHF | TGCGCCAGCAGCTTGGCACCCAGGGGAAATTCACCCCTCCACTTT
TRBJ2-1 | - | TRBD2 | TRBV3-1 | CASSQGRGGYNEQFF | TGTGCCAGCAGCCAAGGGCGGGGGGGCTACAATGAGCAGTTCTTC
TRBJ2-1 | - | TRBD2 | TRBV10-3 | CAISPPGLAGLGPSGEQFF | TGTGCCATCAGTCCCCCGGGACTAGCGGGATTAGGTCCGTCAGGGGAGCAGTTCTTC
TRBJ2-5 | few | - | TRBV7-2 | CASSSRRGGETQYF | TGTGCCAGCAGCTCAAGGAGAGGGGGTGAGACCCAGTACTTC
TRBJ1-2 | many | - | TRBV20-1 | CSASPQQGYGYTF | TGCAGTGCTAGTCCCCAGCAGGGGTATGGCTACACCTTC
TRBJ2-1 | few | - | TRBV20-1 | CSASPRDFPLSYNEQFF | TGCAGTGCTAGCCCCAGGGACTTCCCCCTCTCCTACAATGAGCAGTTCTTC
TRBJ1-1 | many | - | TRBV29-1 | CSVVPVGEAFF | TGCAGCGTTGTACCGGTTGGTGAAGCTTTCTTT
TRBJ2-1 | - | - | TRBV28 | CASSLWERAFF | TGTGCCAGCAGTTTATGGGAAAGGGCGTTCTTC
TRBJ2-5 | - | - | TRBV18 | CASSKGPEETQYF | TGTGCCAGCTCAAAGGGACCCGAAGAGACCCAGTACTTC
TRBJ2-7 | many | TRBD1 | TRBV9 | CASSVADRAYEQYF | TGTGCCAGCAGCGTAGCTGACAGGGCCTACGAGCAGTACTTC
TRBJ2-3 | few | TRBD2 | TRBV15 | CATSRGGLAGDTQYF | TGTGCCACCAGCAGAGGAGGACTAGCGGGAGATACGCAGTATTTT
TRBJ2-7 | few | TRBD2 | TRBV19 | CASSRTRGSGRHEQYF | TGTGCCAGTAGTCGCACCCGGGGGAGCGGGAGACACGAGCAGTACTTC
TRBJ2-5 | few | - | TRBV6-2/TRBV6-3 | CASSLRLSGETQYF | TGTGCCAGCAGTCTCCGACTAAGCGGAGAGACCCAGTACTTC
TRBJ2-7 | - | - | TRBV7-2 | CASSFTRAFYEQYF | TGTGCCAGCAGCTTTACCAGGGCCTTCTACGAGCAGTACTTC
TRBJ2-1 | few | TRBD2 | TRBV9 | CASNRAGGHNEQFF | TGTGCCAGCAACCGAGCGGGGGGGCACAATGAGCAGTTCTTC
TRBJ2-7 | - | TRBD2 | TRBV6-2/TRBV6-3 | CASSYSAGVGNYEQYF | TGTGCCAGCAGTTACTCGGCGGGAGTGGGGAACTACGAGCAGTACTTC
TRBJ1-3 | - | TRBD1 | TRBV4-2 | CASSQAGTGIFRGNTIYF | TGTGCCAGCAGCCAAGCCGGGACAGGGATCTTTCGGGGAAACACCATATATTTT
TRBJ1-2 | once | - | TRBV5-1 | CASSPEGIYGYTF | TGCGCCAGCAGCCCCGAGGGAATCTATGGCTACACCTTC
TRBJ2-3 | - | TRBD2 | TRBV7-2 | CAKAGAGTDTQYF | TGTGCCAAGGCGGGAGCGGGTACAGATACGCAGTATTTT
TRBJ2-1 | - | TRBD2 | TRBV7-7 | CASSLGLGTSVDEQFF | TGTGCTAGCAGCTTAGGACTGGGGACTAGCGTGGATGAGCAGTTCTTC
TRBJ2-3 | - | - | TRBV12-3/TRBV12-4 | CASSNTGSTDTQYF | TGTGCCAGCAGCAACACAGGGAGCACAGATACGCAGTATTTT
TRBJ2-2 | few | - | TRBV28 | CASSLTTGELFF | TGTGCCAGCAGTTTAACGACCGGGGAGCTGTTTTTT
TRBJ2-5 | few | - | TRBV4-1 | CASSPYLGIRLVETQYF | TGCGCCAGCAGCCCTTATCTGGGAATACGATTAGTGGAGACCCAGTACTTC
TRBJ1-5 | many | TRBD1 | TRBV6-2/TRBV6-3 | CASSFVVGGGSGQPQHF | TGTGCCAGCAGTTTCGTGGTAGGGGGCGGTTCAGGTCAGCCCCAGCATTTT
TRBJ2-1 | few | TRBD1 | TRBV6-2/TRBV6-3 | CATLGQTYNEQFF | TGTGCCACCTTGGGACAGACATACAATGAGCAGTTCTTC
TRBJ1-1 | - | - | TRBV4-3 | CASSRAGVPHEAFF | TGCGCCAGCAGCCGAGCGGGGGTCCCCCATGAAGCTTTCTTT
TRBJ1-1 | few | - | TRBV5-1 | CASSLEPLEGTEAFF | TGCGCCAGCAGCTTGGAGCCTCTTGAGGGCACTGAAGCTTTCTTT
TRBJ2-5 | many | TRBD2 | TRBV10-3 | CAISELAEETQYF | TGTGCCATCAGTGAACTAGCGGAGGAGACCCAGTACTTC